These 7 T cell receptor beta chains were sequenced from one sample in a study of long-term antiretroviral therapy in people with HIV (dated by TCRdb to 2022 to 2024). The immunoSEQ hsTCRB v3.0 assay was used at survey level resolution to sequence the TRB variable region. TCRdb carries this immuneACCESS record with in-frame sequences only. Its versions omit some clonotypes, under half of them owing to an unresolved V gene in the studies checked, with the rest unexplained. For this sample the table gives around 21,000 clones, of which around 86% were detected only once. Clones ranked in the top ten supply about 9% of the sample. The sequenced sample was unsorted PBMCs, obtained 0.2 years before starting antiretroviral therapy. The receptors stem from a man aged 18 to 30 with HIV.

The table lists this clone with a count of one. V and J are TRBV5-6 and TRBJ2-5; weak D call: TRBD2 (5 bases). This CDR3 spans 14 amino acids. Germline V gives CDR1 SGHDT, CDR2 YYEEEE. V was pared by 3 bases and J by 2 bases, with 11 bases between. CDR3 sequence reads: CASSWLREQETQYF. In DNA form, the CDR3 reads TGTGCCAGCAGCTGGCTACGGGAACAAGAGACCCAGTACTTC.

The chain recombines TRBV7-3 with TRBJ2-3, with a possible D match to TRBD1 (6 bases). Germline-derived CDR1 and CDR2 are SGHTA and FQGTGA. The CDR3 is made up of 13 amino acids. Trimming cost V 8 bases and J 7 bases, with 16 bases left between them. The chain's CDR3 is CASSDRSMNTQYF. For the CDR3, the DNA is TGTGCCAGCTCCGACAGGTCGATGAATACGCAGTATTTT.

V usage is TRBV30 and J usage is TRBJ2-1; 11 bases map to TRBD1. Unmatched junction bases numbered 16, after V lost 5 bases and J lost 13 bases. This CDR3 contains 15 residues. Germline V gene lookup returns CDR1 GTSNPN and CDR2 SVGIG (reference sequence). This CDR3 reads CAWSLGQGATSLQFF. CDR3 bases: TGTGCCTGGTCCCTAGGACAGGGGGCAACGTCATTACAGTTCTTC.

The chain recombines TRBV25-1 with TRBJ1-5; D not certain. The CDR3 is 13 amino acids. The ends were cut back, 2 bases at V and 6 bases at J, with 8 bases in the middle. Germline CDR1 is MGHDK and CDR2 is SYGVNS. The CDR3 reads CASSETSGQPQHF. In nucleotides, the CDR3 is TGTGCCAGCAGTGAAACGTCGGGTCAGCCCCAGCATTTT. The entire variable domain, with the rest obtained from reference TRBV25-1 and TRBJ1-5, is as follows: EADIYQTPRYLVIGTGKKITLECSQTMGHDKMYWYQQDPGMELHLIHYSYGVNSTEKGDLSSESTVSRIRTEHFPLTLESARPSHTSQYLCASSETSGQPQHFGDGTRLSIL.

V and J are TRBV11-3 and TRBJ2-7; possible D gene TRBD2, 5 bases. The V gene lost 5 bases and the J gene lost 5 bases, with 10 bases spanning the gap. CDR1 and CDR2 from the germline V gene are SGHNT and YENEEA. This CDR3 region has 12 residues. This CDR3 reads CASSNDGDEQYF. For the CDR3, the DNA is TGTGCCAGCAGCAACGACGGGGACGAGCAGTACTTC.

The chain combines TRBV5-6 with TRBJ2-7; D assignment may be TRBD1 or TRBD2 (6 bases each). Looked up from germline, CDR1 is SGHDT and CDR2 is YYEEEE. V lost 4 bases and J 2 bases, leaving 10 bases between the germline ends. The CDR3 totals 13 residues. The CDR3 loop reads CASSTGGAYEQYF. Written as DNA, the CDR3 is TGTGCCAGCAGCACCGGGGGCGCCTACGAGCAGTACTTC. The full variable domain, with the rest looked up from reference TRBV5-6 and TRBJ2-7, is DAGVTQSPTHLIKTRGQQVTLRCSPKSGHDTVSWYQQALGQGPQFIFQYYEEEERQRGNFPDRFSGHQFPNYSSELNVNALLLGDSALYLCASSTGGAYEQYFGPGTRLTVT.

J is TRBJ2-4 and V is TRBV11-3, with 9 positions matching TRBD1. This CDR3 comprises 14 residues. Germline CDR1 reads SGHNT; CDR2 reads YENEEA. V gave up 5 bases and J gave up 4 bases; unmatched junction bases: 3. The CDR3 bases are TGTGCCAGCAGCCACGGACAGGGGAAAAACATTCAGTACTTC. Protein sequence: CASSHGQGKNIQYF.